This TCR beta chain comes out of a study of cytomegalovirus exposure and HLA in healthy donors. Overall study results and limits: A later analysis found common viral pathogens apparently linked to several of the most significant clusters. On later analysis, the bulk of CMV-associated TCR beta chains appeared to be HLA-restricted.

For this clone: Its antigen remains unknown.

Healthy bone marrow donors made up the donors. Vbeta (60) and Jbeta (13) primers were used in the PCR. Assay: immunoSEQ multiplex PCR; the TCRdb copy retains only in-frame clones and omits some. The profile shows about 150,000 clones, 77% of them singletons. Sequencing used PBMCs. This sequence originates from a woman under 40 in good health and CMV-seronegative.

CDR3 sequence (DNA): TGTGCCAGCAGCCCTCTAGGGACAGGGTTGACCGGGGAGCTGTTTTTT. Its protein is CASSPLGTGLTGELFF. This chain connects TRBV7-6 to TRBJ2-2; 9 positions agree with TRBD1. Germline lookup yields CDR1 SGHVS and CDR2 FNYEAQ. The V segment lost 5 bases and the J segment 5 bases; nucleotides outside the gene matches: 9. This CDR3 has 16 residues.